This T cell receptor beta chain was recovered during a study of OX40 agonist ivuxolimab in advanced cancers. Overall study context: From roughly 20 to 85 years was the age range, with a mean of around 56 years, and over 70% were male. Study-wide points: No determination was made of the antigen specificity of the expanded peripheral T cells. Expanded clones were, on average, more numerous in CD8+ T cells than in CD4+.

In regard to this clone: Antigen specificity is unknown.

Between the trimmed V and J ends, which lost 6 bases and 4 bases, there was a span of 15 bases. This CDR3 spans 15 amino acids. Germline V gives CDR1 LNHDA, CDR2 SQIVND (reference sequence). Repertoires were generated with immunoSEQ multiplex PCR, while TCRdb's copy carries only in-frame clones and drops some. The repertoire holds 70,000 to 95,000 clones, about nine tenths seen once, with around 0.71% in the top ten. V gene TRBV19 combines with J gene TRBJ1-4, with TRBD1 as a possible D gene (6 bases). This sample comprised CD4+ or CD8+ T cells sorted from blood, obtained in a trial of the OX40 agonist ivuxolimab. This receptor was taken from an adult with an advanced solid tumor such as melanoma, head and neck, liver or kidney cancer. CDR3 region: CASSPSGVGNEKLFF. The CDR3 DNA reads as TGTGCCAGTAGCCCTTCAGGGGTCGGTAATGAAAAACTGTTTTTT.